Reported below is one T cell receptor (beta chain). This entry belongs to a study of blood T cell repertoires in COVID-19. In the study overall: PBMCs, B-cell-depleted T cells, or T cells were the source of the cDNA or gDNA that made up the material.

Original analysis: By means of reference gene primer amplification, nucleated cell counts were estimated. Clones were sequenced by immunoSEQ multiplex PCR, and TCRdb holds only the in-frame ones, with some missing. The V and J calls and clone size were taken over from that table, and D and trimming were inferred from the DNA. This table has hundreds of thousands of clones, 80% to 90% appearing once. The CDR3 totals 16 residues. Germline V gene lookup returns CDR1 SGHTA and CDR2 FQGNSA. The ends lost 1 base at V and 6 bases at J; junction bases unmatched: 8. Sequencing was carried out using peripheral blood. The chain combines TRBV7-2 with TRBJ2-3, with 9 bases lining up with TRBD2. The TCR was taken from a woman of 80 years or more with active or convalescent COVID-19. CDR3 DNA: TGTGCCAGCAGCTTAGTTCGCGGGAGGGCCGGGGATACGCAGTATTTT. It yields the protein CASSLVRGRAGDTQYF.